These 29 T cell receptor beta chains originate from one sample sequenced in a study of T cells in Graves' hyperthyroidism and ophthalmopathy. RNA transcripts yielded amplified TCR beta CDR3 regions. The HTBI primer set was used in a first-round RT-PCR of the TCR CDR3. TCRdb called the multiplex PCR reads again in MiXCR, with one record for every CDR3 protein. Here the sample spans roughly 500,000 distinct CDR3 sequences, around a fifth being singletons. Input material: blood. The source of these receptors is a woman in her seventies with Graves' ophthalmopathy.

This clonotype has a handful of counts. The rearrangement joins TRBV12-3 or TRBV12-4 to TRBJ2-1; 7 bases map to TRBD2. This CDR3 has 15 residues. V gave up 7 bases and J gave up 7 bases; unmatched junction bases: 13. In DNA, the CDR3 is TGTGCCAGCACTCTGGGGCTAGCGGATGGGAATGAGCAGTTCTTC. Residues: CASTLGLADGNEQFF.

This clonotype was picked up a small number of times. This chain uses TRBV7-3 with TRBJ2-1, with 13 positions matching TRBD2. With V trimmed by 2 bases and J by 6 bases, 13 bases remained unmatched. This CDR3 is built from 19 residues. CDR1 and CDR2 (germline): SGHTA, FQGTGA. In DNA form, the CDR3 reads TGTGCCAGCAGCTTATTGGCCCGGACTAGCGGGAGACTTTTCAATGAGCAGTTCTTC. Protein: CASSLLARTSGRLFNEQFF.

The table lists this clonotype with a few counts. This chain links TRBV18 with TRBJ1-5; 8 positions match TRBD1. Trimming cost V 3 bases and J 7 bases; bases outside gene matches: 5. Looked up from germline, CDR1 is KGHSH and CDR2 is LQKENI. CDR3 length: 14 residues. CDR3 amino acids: CASSPTGEGQPQHF. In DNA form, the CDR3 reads TGTGCCAGCTCACCGACAGGGGAAGGGCAGCCCCAGCATTTT.

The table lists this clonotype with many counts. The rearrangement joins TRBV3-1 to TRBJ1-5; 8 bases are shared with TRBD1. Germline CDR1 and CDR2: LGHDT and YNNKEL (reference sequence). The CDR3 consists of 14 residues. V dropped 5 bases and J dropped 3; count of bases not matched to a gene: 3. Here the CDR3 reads CASSYRGSNQPQHF. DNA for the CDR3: TGTGCCAGCAGCTACAGGGGGTCCAATCAGCCCCAGCATTTT.

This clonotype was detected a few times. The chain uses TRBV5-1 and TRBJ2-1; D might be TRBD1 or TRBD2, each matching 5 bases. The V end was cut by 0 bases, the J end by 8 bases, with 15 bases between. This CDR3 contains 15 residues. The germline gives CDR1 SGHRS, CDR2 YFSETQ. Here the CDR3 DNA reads TGCGCCAGCAGCTTGGACGGGACCTCCGGGGATGAGCAGTTCTTC. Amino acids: CASSLDGTSGDEQFF.

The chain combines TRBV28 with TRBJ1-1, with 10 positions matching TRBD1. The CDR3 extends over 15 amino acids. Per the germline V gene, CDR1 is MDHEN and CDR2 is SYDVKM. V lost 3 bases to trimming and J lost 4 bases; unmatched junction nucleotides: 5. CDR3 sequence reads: CASSFGDRGATEAFF. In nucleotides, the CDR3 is TGTGCCAGCAGTTTTGGGGACAGGGGAGCCACTGAAGCTTTCTTT. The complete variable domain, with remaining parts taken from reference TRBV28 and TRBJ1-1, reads DVKVTQSSRYLVKRTGEKVFLECVQDMDHENMFWYRQDPGLGLRLIYFSYDVKMKEKGDIPEGYSVSREKKERFSLILESASTNQTSMYLCASSFGDRGATEAFFGQGTRLTVV.

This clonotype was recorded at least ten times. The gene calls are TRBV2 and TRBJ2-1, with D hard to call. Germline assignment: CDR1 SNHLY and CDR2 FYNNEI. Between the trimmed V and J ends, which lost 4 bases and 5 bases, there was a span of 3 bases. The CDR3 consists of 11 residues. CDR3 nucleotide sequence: TGTGCCAGCAGTGTTAACAATGAGCAGTTCTTC. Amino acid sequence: CASSVNNEQFF.

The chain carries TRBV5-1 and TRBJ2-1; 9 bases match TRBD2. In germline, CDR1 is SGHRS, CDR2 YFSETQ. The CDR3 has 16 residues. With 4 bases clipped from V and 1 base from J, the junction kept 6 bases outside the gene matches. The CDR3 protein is CASSLIAGESYNEQFF. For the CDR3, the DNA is TGCGCCAGCAGCCTTATAGCGGGAGAGTCCTACAATGAGCAGTTCTTC.

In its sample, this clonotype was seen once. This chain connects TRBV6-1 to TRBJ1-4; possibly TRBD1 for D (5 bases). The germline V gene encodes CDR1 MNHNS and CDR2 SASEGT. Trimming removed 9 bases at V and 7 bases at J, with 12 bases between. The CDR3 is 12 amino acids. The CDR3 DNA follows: TGTGCCAGTGGGACGGCGGGTGAAAAACTGTTTTTT. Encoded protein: CASGTAGEKLFF.

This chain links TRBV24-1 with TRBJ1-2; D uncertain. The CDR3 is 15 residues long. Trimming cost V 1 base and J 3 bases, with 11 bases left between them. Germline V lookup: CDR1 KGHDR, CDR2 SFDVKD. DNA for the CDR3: TGTGCCACCAGTGATTTTGGCAGGCTTTACTATGGCTACACCTTC. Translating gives CATSDFGRLYYGYTF.

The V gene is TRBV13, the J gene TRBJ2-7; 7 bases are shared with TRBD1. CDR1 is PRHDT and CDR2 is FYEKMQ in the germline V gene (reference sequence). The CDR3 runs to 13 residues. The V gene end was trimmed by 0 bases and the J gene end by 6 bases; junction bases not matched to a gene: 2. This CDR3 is CASSLGPGGEQYF. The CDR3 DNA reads TGTGCCAGCAGCTTAGGCCCAGGGGGCGAGCAGTACTTC.

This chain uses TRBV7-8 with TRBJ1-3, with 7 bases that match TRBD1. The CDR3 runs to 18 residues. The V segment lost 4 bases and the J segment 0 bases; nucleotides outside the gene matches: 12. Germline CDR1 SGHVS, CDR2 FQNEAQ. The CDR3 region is CASSSQQQGLISGNTIYF. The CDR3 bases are TGTGCCAGCAGCTCACAGCAACAGGGGTTAATCTCTGGAAACACCATATATTTT.

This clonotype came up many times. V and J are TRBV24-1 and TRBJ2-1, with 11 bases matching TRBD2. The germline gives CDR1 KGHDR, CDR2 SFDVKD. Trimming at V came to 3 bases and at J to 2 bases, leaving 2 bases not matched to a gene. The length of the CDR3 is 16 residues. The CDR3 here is CATSDRGLAAYNEQFF. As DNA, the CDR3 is TGTGCCACCAGTGATAGGGGACTAGCGGCCTACAATGAGCAGTTCTTC.

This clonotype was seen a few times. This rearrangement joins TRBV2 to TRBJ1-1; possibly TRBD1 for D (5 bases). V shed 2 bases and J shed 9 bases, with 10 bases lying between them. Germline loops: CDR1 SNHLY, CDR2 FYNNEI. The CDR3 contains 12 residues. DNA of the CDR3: TGTGCCAGCAGTGAACGAGGGACTAAAGCTTTCTTT. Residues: CASSERGTKAFF.

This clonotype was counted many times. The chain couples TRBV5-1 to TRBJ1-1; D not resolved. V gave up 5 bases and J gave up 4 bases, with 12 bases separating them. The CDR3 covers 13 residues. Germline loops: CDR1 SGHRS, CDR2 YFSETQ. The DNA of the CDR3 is TGCGCCAGCAGGGAGGGTGTTACCACTGAAGCTTTCTTT. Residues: CASREGVTTEAFF.

In DNA form, the CDR3 reads TGTGCCAGCAGTGGCCGGGACAGAGAATACTACGAGCAGTACTTC. It specifies CASSGRDREYYEQYF. The gene calls are TRBV6-1 and TRBJ2-7; 7 positions agree with TRBD1. The CDR3 totals 15 residues. In germline, CDR1 is MNHNS, CDR2 SASEGT. Trimming at V came to 4 bases and at J to 3 bases, leaving 9 bases not matched to a gene.

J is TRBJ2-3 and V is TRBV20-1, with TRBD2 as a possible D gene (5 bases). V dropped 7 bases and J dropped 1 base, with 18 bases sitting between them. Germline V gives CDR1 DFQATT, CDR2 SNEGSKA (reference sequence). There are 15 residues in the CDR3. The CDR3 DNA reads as TGCAGTGTCGTCCAAGCGGACGGCCGCACAGATACGCAGTATTTT. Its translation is CSVVQADGRTDTQYF.

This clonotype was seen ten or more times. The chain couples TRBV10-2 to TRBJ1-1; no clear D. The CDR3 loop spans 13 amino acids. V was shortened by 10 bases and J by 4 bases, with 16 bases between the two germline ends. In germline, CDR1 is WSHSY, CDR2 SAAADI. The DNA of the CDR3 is TGCGCCACCGCTGAAACAGTGATCACTGAAGCTTTCTTT. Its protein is CATAETVITEAFF.

CDR3 nucleotides: TGCGCCAGCAGCCTCAGGGTGAATAATCCCTACGAGCAGTACTTC. Residues: CASSLRVNNPYEQYF. The chain links TRBV5-1 to TRBJ2-7; a weak D match, TRBD1 (5 bases). Trimming shortened V by 4 bases and J by 2 bases, and 16 bases separated the two germline ends. Looked up from germline, CDR1 is SGHRS and CDR2 is YFSETQ. This CDR3 contains 15 residues. The full variable domain, rest sourced from reference TRBV5-1 and TRBJ2-7, is KAGVTQTPRYLIKTRGQQVTLSCSPISGHRSVSWYQQTPGQGLQFLFEYFSETQRNKGNFPGRFSGRQFSNSRSEMNVSTLELGDSALYLCASSLRVNNPYEQYFGPGTRLTVT.

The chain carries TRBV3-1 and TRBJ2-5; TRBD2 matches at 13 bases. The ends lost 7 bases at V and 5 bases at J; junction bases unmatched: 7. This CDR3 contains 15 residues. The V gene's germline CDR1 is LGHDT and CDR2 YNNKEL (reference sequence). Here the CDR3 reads CASTELAGGAETQYF. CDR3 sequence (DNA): TGTGCCAGCACCGAACTAGCGGGAGGGGCGGAGACCCAGTACTTC.

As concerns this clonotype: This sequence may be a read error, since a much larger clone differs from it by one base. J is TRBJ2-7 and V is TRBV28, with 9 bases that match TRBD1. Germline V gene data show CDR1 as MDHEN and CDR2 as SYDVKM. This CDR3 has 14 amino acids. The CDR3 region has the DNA TGTGGCAGCAGTTCGACAGGGGGGACCTACGAGCAGTACTTC. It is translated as CGSSSTGGTYEQYF.

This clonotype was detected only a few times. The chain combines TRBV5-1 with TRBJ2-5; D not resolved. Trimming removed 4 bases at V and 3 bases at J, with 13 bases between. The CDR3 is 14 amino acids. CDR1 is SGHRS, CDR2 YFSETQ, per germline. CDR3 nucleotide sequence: TGCGCCAGCAGCCGTGTGACCCAAAAAGAGACCCAGTACTTC. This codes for CASSRVTQKETQYF. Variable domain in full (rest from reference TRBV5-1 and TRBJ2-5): KAGVTQTPRYLIKTRGQQVTLSCSPISGHRSVSWYQQTPGQGLQFLFEYFSETQRNKGNFPGRFSGRQFSNSRSEMNVSTLELGDSALYLCASSRVTQKETQYFGPGTRLLVL.

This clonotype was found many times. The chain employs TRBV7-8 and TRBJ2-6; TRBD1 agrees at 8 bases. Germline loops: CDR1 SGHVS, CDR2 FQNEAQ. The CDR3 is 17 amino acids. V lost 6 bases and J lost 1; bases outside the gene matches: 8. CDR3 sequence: CASRSLRQGSGANVLTF. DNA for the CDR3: TGTGCCAGCAGGTCACTCAGACAGGGGTCTGGGGCCAACGTCCTGACTTTC.

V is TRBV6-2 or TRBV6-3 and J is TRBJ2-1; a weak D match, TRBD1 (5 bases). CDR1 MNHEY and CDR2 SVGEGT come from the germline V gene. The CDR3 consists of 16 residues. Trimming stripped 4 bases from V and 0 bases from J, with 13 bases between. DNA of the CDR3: TGTGCCAGCAGTTCCGACAGACCAAGCTCCTACAATGAGCAGTTCTTC. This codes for CASSSDRPSSYNEQFF.

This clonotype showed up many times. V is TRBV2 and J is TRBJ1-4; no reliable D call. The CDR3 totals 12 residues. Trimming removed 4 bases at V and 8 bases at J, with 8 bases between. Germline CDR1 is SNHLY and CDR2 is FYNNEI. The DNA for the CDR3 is TGTGCCAGCAGTGGTGGCAAGGAAAAACTGTTTTTT. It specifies CASSGGKEKLFF. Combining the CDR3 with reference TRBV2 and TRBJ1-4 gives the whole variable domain EPEVTQTPSHQVTQMGQEVILRCVPISNHLYFYWYRQILGQKVEFLVSFYNNEISEKSEIFDDQFSVERPDGSNFTLKIRSTKLEDSAMYFCASSGGKEKLFFGSGTQLSVL.

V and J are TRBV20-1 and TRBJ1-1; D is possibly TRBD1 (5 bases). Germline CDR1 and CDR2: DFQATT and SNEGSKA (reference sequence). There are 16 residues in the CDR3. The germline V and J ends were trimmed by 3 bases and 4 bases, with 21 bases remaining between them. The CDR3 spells CSASPWDVKGSTEAFF. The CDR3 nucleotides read TGCAGTGCTAGTCCCTGGGACGTTAAAGGGAGCACTGAAGCTTTCTTT.

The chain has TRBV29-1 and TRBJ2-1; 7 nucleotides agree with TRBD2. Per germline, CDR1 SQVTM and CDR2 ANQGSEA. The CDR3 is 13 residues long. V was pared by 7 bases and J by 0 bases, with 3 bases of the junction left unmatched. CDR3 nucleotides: TGCAGCGGCAGACTAGCCTCCTACAATGAGCAGTTCTTC. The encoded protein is CSGRLASYNEQFF.

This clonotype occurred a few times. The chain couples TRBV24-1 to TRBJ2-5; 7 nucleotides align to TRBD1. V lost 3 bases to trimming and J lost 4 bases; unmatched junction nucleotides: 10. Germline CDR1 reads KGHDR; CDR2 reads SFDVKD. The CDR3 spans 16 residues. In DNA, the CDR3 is TGTGCCACCAGTGATGGCGACAGGGAAACACGAGAGACCCAGTACTTC. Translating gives CATSDGDRETRETQYF.

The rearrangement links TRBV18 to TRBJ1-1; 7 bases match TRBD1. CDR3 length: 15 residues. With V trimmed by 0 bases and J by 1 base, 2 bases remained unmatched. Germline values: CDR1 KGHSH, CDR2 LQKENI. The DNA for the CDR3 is TGTGCCAGCTCACCACCGGGACAGCAGAACACTGAAGCTTTCTTT. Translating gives CASSPPGQQNTEAFF.